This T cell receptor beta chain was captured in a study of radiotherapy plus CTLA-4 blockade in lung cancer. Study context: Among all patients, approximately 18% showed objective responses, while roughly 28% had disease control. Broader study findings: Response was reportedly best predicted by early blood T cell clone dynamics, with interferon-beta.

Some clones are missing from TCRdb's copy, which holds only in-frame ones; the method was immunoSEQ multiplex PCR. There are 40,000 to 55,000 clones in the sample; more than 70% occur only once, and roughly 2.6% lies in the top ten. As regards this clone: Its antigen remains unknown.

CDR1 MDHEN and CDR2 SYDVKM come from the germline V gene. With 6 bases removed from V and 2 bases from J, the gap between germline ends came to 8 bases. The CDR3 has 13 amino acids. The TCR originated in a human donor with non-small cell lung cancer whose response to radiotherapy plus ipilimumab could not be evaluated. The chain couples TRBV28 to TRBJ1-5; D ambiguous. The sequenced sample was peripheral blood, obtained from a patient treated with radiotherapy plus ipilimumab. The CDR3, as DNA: TGTGCCAGCAGCCTTAGTCGCAATCAGCCCCAGCATTTT. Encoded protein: CASSLSRNQPQHF.